One TCR beta chain is described in this entry. Its antigen remains unidentified. The data were produced by immunoSEQ multiplex PCR, yet TCRdb's version contains in-frame clones alone and is incomplete. The sample holds approximately 44,000 clones; roughly 86% are singletons and the top ten take more than 10%. Germline-derived CDR1 and CDR2 are SGHAT and FQDESV (reference sequence). The CDR3 contains 14 residues. These data come from a study of OX40 agonist ivuxolimab in advanced cancers. Across the whole study: Patients received ivuxolimab, an agonistic anti-OX40 (CD134) antibody. The study's findings and limits: CD4+ T cells averaged fewer expanded clones than CD8+ T cells.

This sample comprised CD4+ or CD8+ T cells sorted from blood, obtained in a trial of the OX40 agonist ivuxolimab. This clonotype was sampled from an adult with an advanced solid tumor such as melanoma, head and neck, liver or kidney cancer. The J gene is TRBJ2-5, the V gene TRBV11-1, with D perhaps TRBD1 (5 bases). The J call may be faulty, since TRBJ2-7 better matches the DNA end. CDR3 amino acids: CASSLLAGRHEQYF. CDR3 DNA sequence: TGTGCCAGCAGCTTACTGGCAGGGCGCCACGAGCAGTACTTC.